The 21 T cell receptor beta chains listed next were all sequenced from one sample in a study of T cell responses to AZD1222 COVID-19 vaccine. The table came from immunoSEQ multiplex PCR; TCRdb's copy has only in-frame clones and leaves some out. The sample includes 120,000 to 150,000 clones, 90% to 95% seen only once; the top ten take more than 1.4%. The sequencing here drew on peripheral blood, taken on day 0 of AZD1222 vaccination. These receptors came from an adult in good health.

This sequence joins TRBV7-8 and TRBJ2-1; 9 nucleotides match TRBD2. CDR3 size: 17 residues. J gave up 4 bases and V 5 bases, and 12 bases lay outside the gene matches. Germline CDR1 is SGHVS and CDR2 is FQNEAQ. The CDR3 DNA is TGTGCCAGCAGCAGAGGGTTAGGCCTAGCGGGATACAATGAGCAGTTCTTC. This sequence encodes CASSRGLGLAGYNEQFF.

V usage is TRBV19 and J usage is TRBJ1-1; 10 bases agree with TRBD1. The CDR3 loop spans 14 amino acids. Trimming cost V 2 bases and J 5 bases; bases outside gene matches: 2. CDR1 is LNHDA and CDR2 is SQIVND in the germline V gene (reference sequence). The CDR3 DNA sequence: TGTGCCAGTAGTATAAGGACAGGGGGGACTGAAGCTTTCTTT. This translates into CASSIRTGGTEAFF.

V usage is TRBV6-5 and J usage is TRBJ1-2; tentatively, D is TRBD1 (5 bases). This CDR3 has 13 residues. The V end lost 2 bases, the J end lost 6 bases, and 10 bases lay between the germline ends. Germline CDR1 and CDR2: MNHEY and SVGAGI. For the CDR3, the DNA is TGTGCCAGCAGTTACGTTCAGGGTAATGGCTACACCTTC. It codes for CASSYVQGNGYTF.

The gene calls are TRBV6-5 and TRBJ2-2; 8 bases fit TRBD1. The CDR3 contains 15 residues. Trimming at V came to 6 bases and at J to 5 bases, leaving 8 bases not matched to a gene. Germline V CDR1 and CDR2: MNHEY, SVGAGI. The CDR3 DNA follows: TGTGCCAGCAGCCCGGGACAGGCGGGGACCGGGGAGCTGTTTTTT. It codes for CASSPGQAGTGELFF.

The V and J genes are TRBV5-1 and TRBJ2-3; TRBD2 agrees at 14 bases. Germline lookup yields CDR1 SGHRS and CDR2 YFSETQ. This CDR3 contains 18 residues. V lost 3 bases to trimming and J lost 0 bases; unmatched junction nucleotides: 6. CDR3 bases: TGCGCCAGCAGCTGGACTAGCGGGAGGTTCCTTAGCACAGATACGCAGTATTTT. Its translation: CASSWTSGRFLSTDTQYF.

V is TRBV11-2 and J is TRBJ2-2; 8 positions match TRBD2. Germline trimming cut 4 bases from V and 9 bases from J; bases unmatched to any gene: 7. The germline CDR1 and CDR2 sequences are SGHAT and FQNNGV. The CDR3 runs to 14 residues. The CDR3 is CASSYSGGVRELFF. CDR3 coding DNA: TGTGCCAGCAGCTACAGCGGGGGAGTCCGGGAGCTGTTTTTT.

This chain connects TRBV19 to TRBJ1-5; D is uncertain. V was pared by 6 bases and J by 7 bases, with 10 bases between. Germline V gene lookup returns CDR1 LNHDA and CDR2 SQIVND (reference sequence). The CDR3 sequence is 12 residues long. For the CDR3, the DNA is TGTGCCAGTAGCCAAGGAGGCCAGCCCCAGCATTTT. The encoded protein is CASSQGGQPQHF.

The V and J genes are TRBV30 and TRBJ1-5, with D maybe TRBD1 (5 bases). V was clipped by 3 bases and J by 6 bases, with 15 bases between them. The CDR3 extends over 14 amino acids. Germline V gene lookup returns CDR1 GTSNPN and CDR2 SVGIG (reference sequence). In DNA form, the CDR3 reads TGTGCCTGGAGCACAGCATGGGGCAGTCAGCCCCAGCATTTT. This gives the protein CAWSTAWGSQPQHF.

V is TRBV30 and J is TRBJ1-1, with D maybe TRBD1 (6 bases). CDR3 length: 14 amino acids. Per the germline V gene, CDR1 is GTSNPN and CDR2 is SVGIG (reference sequence). Trimming stripped 4 bases from V and 0 bases from J, with 12 bases between. The CDR3 DNA follows: TGTGCCTGGAATAGGCGGGGGCTGAACACTGAAGCTTTCTTT. This translates into CAWNRRGLNTEAFF.

The chain's CDR3 is CASSQEGRGEQTQYF. The CDR3 DNA is TGTGCCAGCAGCCAAGAAGGTCGGGGCGAGCAGACCCAGTACTTC. This chain uses TRBV14 with TRBJ2-5; either TRBD1 or TRBD2 may supply D (5 bases each). Germline CDR1 is SGHDN and CDR2 is FVKESK. This CDR3 is built from 15 residues. V shed 0 bases and J shed 6 bases, with 14 bases lying between them.

The gene calls are TRBV29-1 and TRBJ1-1, with D possibly TRBD1 on 5 matching bases. CDR1 is SQVTM, CDR2 ANQGSEA, per germline. V lost 4 bases and J 1 base, leaving 7 bases between the germline ends. CDR3 length: 12 amino acids. The CDR3 sequence is CSVVRGNTEAFF. DNA for the CDR3: TGCAGCGTTGTAAGGGGGAACACTGAAGCTTTCTTT.

The rearrangement uses TRBV27 and TRBJ2-2, with 8 bases lining up with TRBD1. The CDR3 length is 15 residues. Trimming at V came to 8 bases and at J to 5 bases, leaving 10 bases not matched to a gene. Germline V lookup: CDR1 MNHEY, CDR2 SMNVEV (reference sequence). This CDR3 is CASAPGQGRTGELFF. The CDR3 DNA reads as TGTGCCAGCGCTCCAGGACAGGGACGAACCGGGGAGCTGTTTTTT.

The rearrangement links TRBV6-2 or TRBV6-3 to TRBJ1-5; D unresolved. Germline CDR1 MNHEY, CDR2 SVGEGT. The CDR3 length is 13 residues. V lost 6 bases to trimming and J lost 3 bases, with 9 bases between them. Here the CDR3 reads CASSLKHNQPQHF. The CDR3 DNA is TGTGCCAGCAGCCTAAAACACAATCAGCCCCAGCATTTT.

The chain carries TRBV15 and TRBJ2-5; TRBD1 agrees at 12 bases. V lost 0 bases to trimming and J lost 5 bases; unmatched junction nucleotides: 7. Per the germline V gene, CDR1 is LNHNV and CDR2 is YYDKDF (reference sequence). The CDR3 spans 17 residues. CDR3 sequence (DNA): TGTGCCACCAGCAGAGATGGGACAGGGGGCTTGTGGGAGACCCAGTACTTC. Residues: CATSRDGTGGLWETQYF.

This clone was observed a single time. This rearrangement joins TRBV4-3 to TRBJ1-2; possibly TRBD1 for D (5 bases). Germline CDR1 LGHNA, CDR2 YSLEER. The CDR3 sequence is 15 residues long. V dropped 0 bases and J dropped 8 bases, with 16 bases sitting between them. The CDR3 coding sequence is TGCGCCAGCAGCCAAGATTCCGGGGCTACGGCGGGCTACACCTTC. It yields the protein CASSQDSGATAGYTF.

The V gene is TRBV28, the J gene TRBJ1-2; a possible D gene is TRBD1 (5 bases). V dropped 4 bases and J dropped 2 bases, with 14 bases sitting between them. Germline values: CDR1 MDHEN, CDR2 SYDVKM. This CDR3 has 15 residues. The CDR3 protein is CASSYPLGGNYGYTF. The CDR3 DNA reads as TGTGCCAGCAGTTACCCGTTGGGGGGAAACTATGGCTACACCTTC.

The chain uses TRBV27 and TRBJ2-7; D perhaps matches TRBD2 (6 bases). The V gene lost 3 bases and the J gene lost 7 bases, with 7 bases spanning the gap. Looked up from germline, CDR1 is MNHEY and CDR2 is SMNVEV (reference sequence). The CDR3 totals 11 residues. The CDR3 spells CASSFAGEQYF. CDR3 nucleotide sequence: TGTGCCAGCAGTTTTGCGGGAGAGCAGTACTTC.

V usage is TRBV7-9 and J usage is TRBJ2-3; TRBD1 might be the D (7 bases). V was shortened by 4 bases and J by 3 bases, with 14 bases between the two germline ends. Germline loops: CDR1 SEHNR, CDR2 FQNEAQ (reference sequence). The length of the CDR3 is 15 residues. CDR3 protein: CASSSRTGGTDTQYF. CDR3 bases: TGTGCCAGCAGCTCCCGGACAGGAGGGACAGATACGCAGTATTTT.

The sample holds a few counts of this clone. The genes are TRBV6-5 and TRBJ2-3; tentatively, D is TRBD2 (6 bases). CDR3 length: 12 residues. Germline lookup yields CDR1 MNHEY and CDR2 SVGAGI. Trimming removed 6 bases at V and 3 bases at J, with 7 bases between. CDR3 sequence: CASSRGTDTQYF. In nucleotides, the CDR3 is TGTGCCAGCAGCCGGGGGACAGATACGCAGTATTTT.

The chain couples TRBV3-1 (or the pseudogene TRBV3-2) to TRBJ1-1; maybe TRBD1 (5 bases). The CDR3 has 20 amino acids. Germline-derived CDR1 and CDR2 are LGHDT and YNNKEL (reference sequence). Deletions cut 0 bases from V and 6 bases from J, with 29 bases between. Here the CDR3 DNA reads TGTGCCAGCAGCCAAGACCAGATGGCAGGTAAAGGGGTCGGAATCTCTGAAGCTTTCTTT. Translation gives CASSQDQMAGKGVGISEAFF.

This clone occurred once. V is TRBV6-5 and J is TRBJ2-7, with unresolved D. The CDR3 sequence is 15 residues long. Trimming left V 7 bases short and J 4 bases short, with 20 bases between. The germline CDR1 and CDR2 sequences are MNHEY and SVGAGI. The CDR3 loop is CASKKGRASLYEQYF. The DNA of the CDR3 is TGTGCCAGCAAGAAGGGCCGAGCTTCCCTTTACGAGCAGTACTTC.